This T cell receptor beta chain is drawn from a study of low-dose radiotherapy and immunotherapy resistance in tumors (dated by TCRdb to the early 2020s). With respect to the entire study: Cohort 1 received 0.5 Gy per fraction every 2 weeks, with a prescribed total PTV dose of 6.5 Gy. Cohort 2 received 1 Gy per fraction every two weeks, with a total of 13 Gy over 26 weeks. Nivolumab and ipilimumab were both given intravenously, with nivolumab at a 240 mg flat dose every two weeks and ipilimumab at 1 mg/kg every six weeks. Cyclophosphamide 200 mg/m2 was given intravenously every two weeks, one day before each radiation and immunotherapy administration. Starting on cycle 1 day 1, patients took 300 mg of aspirin by mouth once daily for four cycles. The trial did not randomize participants into treatment groups. Eight patients were included in the translational analysis: three from the first dose cohort and the first five from the second dose cohort.

This clonotype was counted between two and nine times. Its binding antigen is unknown. Base-call qualities are not available, and no considerably larger clone is one nucleotide away. The sequencer listed for this sample is Illumina HiSeq 2500. Superscript III and a set of TRAV- and TRBV-specific primers were used to synthesize first-strand cDNA, so that both TCRalpha and TCRbeta chains were covered. TCRs were amplified with Phusion for roughly 20 PCR cycles, with a constant-region primer paired with the adapter attached to the V primers. The MessageAmp II aRNA Amplification Kit was used to amplify the isolated mRNA, with in vitro transcription run for less than 20 hours at 37 degrees C. The Dynabeads mRNA DIRECT Purification Kit was used to isolate mRNA for TCR sequencing. A second roughly 24-cycle Phusion PCR added indexed Illumina adapters, and products were purified with AMPure XP beads. Processing in the source paper ran as follows. Custom Perl scripts pooled TCR sequences encoding the same protein, removed out-of-frame sequences and computed each clonotype's abundance. Any TCR sequence supported by only a single read was excluded from analysis. Shannon entropy, Gini index, clonality, richness, and the frequency of TCRs shared between repertoires were included as repertoire metrics. Starting from the raw public reads, TCRdb applied fastp trimming at Q25, assembled clones with MiXCR and retained in-frame beta chains. When rows share a CDR3 protein, they turn into one entry using the most common DNA and genes. TCRdb assigned the V and J calls; the authors' analysis was not used. Here the sample has around 100,000 distinct CDR3 sequences; under 25% occur a single time. The leading ten clones occupy roughly 13% of the sample.

The sample's time point, from its label and the paper: after trial treatment. The treatment or condition label corresponds to: LDRT plus nivolumab, ipilimumab, low-dose cyclophosphamide and aspirin (RACIN trial). The donors took part in RACIN, a single-arm, phase I, dose-escalation trial that combined nivolumab, ipilimumab, aspirin, low-dose cyclophosphamide and low-dose radiotherapy. Eligible patients had advanced, TIL-negative solid tumors. From the cysteine up to the phenylalanine, the CDR3 has a length of 13 residues. The read is trimmed to its CDR3 DNA, 39 bases read in frame from base 1. As encoded in the germline V gene (reference sequence), CDR1 is GTSNPN while CDR2 is SVGIG. V and J are truncated by 0 bases and 12 bases respectively, leaving an intervening sequence of 15 bases.

The sequencing here drew on PBMCs, taken after low-dose radiotherapy plus immunotherapy. This sequence was found in a female donor with ovarian cancer. This chain is built from TRBV30 and TRBJ1-5; TRBD1 is a possible D gene, resting on 6 matching bases. The sequenced DNA: TGTGCCTGGAGTGTAAAAGGGGGAGGTAGCCAGCATTTT. It translates as CAWSVKGGGSQHF.